This T cell receptor beta chain was sequenced in a study of cytomegalovirus exposure and HLA in healthy donors. Study outcomes and limitations: Researchers counted over 150 TCR beta chains as cytomegalovirus-associated.

PCR amplification relied on 60 Vbeta primers (plus 13 Jbeta primers). Authors' methods: Roughly 11 million shared chains were among the roughly 80 million unique TCR beta chains that a later analysis counted. The method was immunoSEQ multiplex PCR; TCRdb's version includes in-frame clones alone and lacks a portion of them. V and J calls and clone size are given by that table; D and trimming were obtained from the DNA. The table shows about 130,000 clones, with 80% to 85% occurring only once. Regarding this clone: Its antigen remains unidentified.

The CDR3 is 13 residues long. V was clipped by 6 bases and J by 2 bases; unmatched bases: 3. Germline V gene lookup returns CDR1 MNHEY and CDR2 SVGAGI. The sequence was collected from a woman younger than 45 in good health and CMV-seronegative. V and J are TRBV6-5 and TRBJ2-7; the match to TRBD1 covers 8 bases. The specimen sequenced was PBMCs. For the CDR3, the DNA is TGTGCCAGCAGGCGGACAGGGCCCTACGAGCAGTACTTC. Translation gives CASRRTGPYEQYF.